A few counts support the clone carrying this TCR beta chain. This same CDR3 is encoded by further DNA sequences in the sample. The data were taken from a study of cytomegalovirus exposure and HLA in healthy donors. Trimming pared 3 bases from V and 1 base from J, leaving 6 bases between. The CDR3 has 13 residues. The germline gives CDR1 SGHTA, CDR2 FQGNSA. PCR was performed using 60 Vbeta and 13 Jbeta primers. TCRdb's copy holds only in-frame clones and misses some; the assay was immunoSEQ multiplex PCR. Of 150,000 to 200,000 clones in the sample, approximately 70% are singletons; the top ten hold approximately 5%.

This receptor was obtained from a man younger than 30 in good health and CMV-seropositive. The chain has TRBV7-2 and TRBJ1-1; tentatively, D is TRBD1 (6 bases). The sequenced material came from PBMCs. The CDR3 sequence: CASSLDRNTEAFF. In DNA, the CDR3 is TGTGCCAGCAGCTTGGACAGGAACACTGAAGCTTTCTTT.